This T cell receptor (beta chain) stems from a study of type 1 regulatory T cells. Background on the study: T-allo10 is an in vitro-generated, Tr1-enriched CD4 T cell product specific for alloantigen.

TCRdb itself ran the reads through MiXCR, one entry per CDR3 protein. The profile covers 80,000 to 100,000 distinct CDR3 sequences, with roughly a third appearing a single time and 2% to 2.5% taken by the ten largest. CDR3 length: 13 residues. V was clipped by 2 bases and J by 5 bases, with 9 bases between them. CDR1 and CDR2 (germline): MGHRA, YSYEKL. This sequence originates from a human donor in good health. The chain recombines TRBV4-1 with TRBJ2-5; D call uncertain. The sequenced sample consisted of CD4+ T cells, either the whole sample or a sorted fraction (not recorded which). CDR3 in DNA: TGCGCCAGCAGCCAATTCGGCCTGGAGACCCAGTACTTC. Its protein product is CASSQFGLETQYF.